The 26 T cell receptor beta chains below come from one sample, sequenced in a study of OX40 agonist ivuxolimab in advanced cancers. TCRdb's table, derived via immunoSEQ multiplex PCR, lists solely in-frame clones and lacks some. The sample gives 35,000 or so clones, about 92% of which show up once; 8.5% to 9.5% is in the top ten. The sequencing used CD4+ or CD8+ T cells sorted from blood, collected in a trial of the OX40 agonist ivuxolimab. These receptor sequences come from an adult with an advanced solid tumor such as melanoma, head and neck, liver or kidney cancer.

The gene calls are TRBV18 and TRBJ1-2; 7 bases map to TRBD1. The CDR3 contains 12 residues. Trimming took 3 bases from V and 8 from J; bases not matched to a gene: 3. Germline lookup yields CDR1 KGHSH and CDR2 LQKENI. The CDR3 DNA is TGTGCCAGCTCACCGGACAGGCAGGGCTACACCTTC. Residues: CASSPDRQGYTF.

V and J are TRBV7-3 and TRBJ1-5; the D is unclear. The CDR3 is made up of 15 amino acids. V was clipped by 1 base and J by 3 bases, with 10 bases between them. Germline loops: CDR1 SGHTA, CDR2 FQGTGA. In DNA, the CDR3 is TGTGCCAGCAGCTTAATGGTAGGCTACAATCAGCCCCAGCATTTT. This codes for CASSLMVGYNQPQHF.

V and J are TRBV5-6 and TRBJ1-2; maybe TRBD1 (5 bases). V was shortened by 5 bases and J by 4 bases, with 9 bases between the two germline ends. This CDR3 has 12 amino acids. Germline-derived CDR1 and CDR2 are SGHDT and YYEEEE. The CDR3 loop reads CASSPGGYGYTF. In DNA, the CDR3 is TGTGCCAGCAGTCCCGGGGGCTATGGCTACACCTTC.

The CDR3: CASSLSGYTEAFF. The CDR3 coding sequence is TGTGCCAGCAGTTTATCTGGCTACACTGAAGCTTTCTTT. This chain joins TRBV27 and TRBJ1-1; no reliable D call. V lost 0 bases and J lost 3, with 5 bases in between. The CDR3 is made up of 13 amino acids. Germline CDR1 and CDR2: MNHEY and SMNVEV (reference sequence).

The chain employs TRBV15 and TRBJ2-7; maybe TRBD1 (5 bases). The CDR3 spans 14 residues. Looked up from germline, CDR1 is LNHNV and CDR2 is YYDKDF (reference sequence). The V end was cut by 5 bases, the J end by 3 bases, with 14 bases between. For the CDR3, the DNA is TGTGCCACCAGCCTAGTAACAGGCAACTACGAGCAGTACTTC. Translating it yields CATSLVTGNYEQYF. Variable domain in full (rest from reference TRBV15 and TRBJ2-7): DAMVIQNPRYQVTQFGKPVTLSCSQTLNHNVMYWYQQKSSQAPKLLFHYYDKDFNNEADTPDNFQSRRPNTSFCFLDIRSPGLGDTAMYLCATSLVTGNYEQYFGPGTRLTVT.

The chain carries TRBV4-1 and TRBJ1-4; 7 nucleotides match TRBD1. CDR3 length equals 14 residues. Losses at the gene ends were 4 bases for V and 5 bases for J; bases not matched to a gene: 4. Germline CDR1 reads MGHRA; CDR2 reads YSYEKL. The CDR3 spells CASSPTGQNEKLFF. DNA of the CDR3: TGCGCCAGCAGCCCGACAGGGCAAAATGAAAAACTGTTTTTT.

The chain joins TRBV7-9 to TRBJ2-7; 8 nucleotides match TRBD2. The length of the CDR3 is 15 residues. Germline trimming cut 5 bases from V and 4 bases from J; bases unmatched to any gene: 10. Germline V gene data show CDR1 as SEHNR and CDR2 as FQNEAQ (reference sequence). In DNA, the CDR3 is TGTGCCAGCAGCGGGGGGAGCGGGAGTGTGTACGAGCAGTACTTC. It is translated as CASSGGSGSVYEQYF.

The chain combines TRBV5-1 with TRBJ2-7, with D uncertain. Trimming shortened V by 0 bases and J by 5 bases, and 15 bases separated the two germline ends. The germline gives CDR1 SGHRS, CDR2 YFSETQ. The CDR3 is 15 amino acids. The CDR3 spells CASSLAQVPSDEQYF. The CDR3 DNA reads TGCGCCAGCAGCTTGGCGCAGGTCCCATCGGACGAGCAGTACTTC.

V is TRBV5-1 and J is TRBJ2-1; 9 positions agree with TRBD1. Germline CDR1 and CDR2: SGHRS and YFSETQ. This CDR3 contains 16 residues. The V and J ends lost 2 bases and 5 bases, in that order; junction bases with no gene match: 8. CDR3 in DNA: TGCGCCAGCAGCTTACCTACAGGGGGCGCCCACAATGAGCAGTTCTTC. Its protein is CASSLPTGGAHNEQFF.

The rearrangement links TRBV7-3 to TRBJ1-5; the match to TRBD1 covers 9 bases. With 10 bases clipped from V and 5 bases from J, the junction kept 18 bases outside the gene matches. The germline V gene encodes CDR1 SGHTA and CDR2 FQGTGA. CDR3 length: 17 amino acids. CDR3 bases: TGTGCCACCCCAAGAGGGCCGGGACAGGGAGGGGATCAGCCCCAGCATTTT. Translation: CATPRGPGQGGDQPQHF.

The DNA of the CDR3 is TGTGCCAGCTCACCGGGACTAGCGGGAGGAGTCACCGGGGAGCTGTTTTTT. Amino acid sequence: CASSPGLAGGVTGELFF. V and J are TRBV18 and TRBJ2-2, with 15 bases that match TRBD2. After removal of 3 bases from V and 4 bases from J, the junction contained 3 bases not matched to a gene. Germline lookup yields CDR1 KGHSH and CDR2 LQKENI. The CDR3 loop spans 17 amino acids.

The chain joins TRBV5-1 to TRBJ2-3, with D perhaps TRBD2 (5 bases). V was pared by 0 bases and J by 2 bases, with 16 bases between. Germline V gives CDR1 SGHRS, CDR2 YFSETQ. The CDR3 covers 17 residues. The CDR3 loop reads CASSLDVTRAFTDTQYF. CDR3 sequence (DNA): TGCGCCAGCAGCTTGGACGTGACGCGGGCCTTCACAGATACGCAGTATTTT.

This CDR3 is CASSLTLRDEQYF. In DNA, the CDR3 is TGTGCCAGCAGCCTAACTCTTCGGGACGAGCAGTACTTC. The gene calls are TRBV7-6 and TRBJ2-7; no firm D call. Germline CDR1 reads SGHVS; CDR2 reads FNYEAQ. This CDR3 has 13 amino acids. Trimming pared 5 bases from V and 5 bases from J, leaving 13 bases between.

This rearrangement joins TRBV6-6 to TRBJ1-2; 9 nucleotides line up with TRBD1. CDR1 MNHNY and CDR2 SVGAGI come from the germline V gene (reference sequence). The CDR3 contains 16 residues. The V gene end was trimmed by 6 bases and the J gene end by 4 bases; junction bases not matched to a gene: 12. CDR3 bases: TGTGCCAGCAGGAGAGACTCGGGACAGGGTGGCTATGGCTACACCTTC. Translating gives CASRRDSGQGGYGYTF.

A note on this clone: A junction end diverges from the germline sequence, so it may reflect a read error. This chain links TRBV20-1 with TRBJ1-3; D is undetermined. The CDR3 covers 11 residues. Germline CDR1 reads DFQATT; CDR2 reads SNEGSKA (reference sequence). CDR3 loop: CSARAGNTIYF. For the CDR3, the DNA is TGCAGTGCAAGAGCTGGAAACACCATATATTTT.

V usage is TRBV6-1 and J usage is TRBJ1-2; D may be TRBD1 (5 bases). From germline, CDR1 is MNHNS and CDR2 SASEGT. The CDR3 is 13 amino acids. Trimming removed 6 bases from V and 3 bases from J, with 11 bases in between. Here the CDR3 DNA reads TGTGCCAGCAGGGCAGGGATGGACTATGGCTACACCTTC. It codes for CASRAGMDYGYTF.

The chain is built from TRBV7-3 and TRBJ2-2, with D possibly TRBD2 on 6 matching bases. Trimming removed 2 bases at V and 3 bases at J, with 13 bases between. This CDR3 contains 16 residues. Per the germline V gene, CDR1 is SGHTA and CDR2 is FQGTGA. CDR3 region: CASSLGEGRYTGELFF. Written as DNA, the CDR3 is TGTGCCAGCAGCTTAGGTGAAGGGAGGTACACCGGGGAGCTGTTTTTT. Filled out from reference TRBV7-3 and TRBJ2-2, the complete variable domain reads GAGVSQTPSNKVTEKGKYVELRCDPISGHTALYWYRQSLGQGPEFLIYFQGTGAADDSGLPNDRFFAVRPEGSVSTLKIQRTERGDSAVYLCASSLGEGRYTGELFFGEGSRLTVL.

This CDR3 is CASSYSFRADTGELFF. The CDR3 DNA follows: TGTGCCAGCAGTTACTCGTTCAGGGCCGACACCGGGGAGCTGTTTTTT. The rearrangement joins TRBV6-5 to TRBJ2-2, with D tentatively TRBD1 (5 bases). With 0 bases removed from V and 3 bases from J, the gap between germline ends came to 11 bases. Germline CDR1 reads MNHEY; CDR2 reads SVGAGI. CDR3 length: 16 residues.

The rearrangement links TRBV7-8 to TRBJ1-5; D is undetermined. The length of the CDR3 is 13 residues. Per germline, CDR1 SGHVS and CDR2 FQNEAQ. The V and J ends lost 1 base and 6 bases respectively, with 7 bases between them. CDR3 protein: CASSLGGAQPQHF. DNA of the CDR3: TGTGCCAGCAGCTTAGGGGGTGCTCAGCCCCAGCATTTT.

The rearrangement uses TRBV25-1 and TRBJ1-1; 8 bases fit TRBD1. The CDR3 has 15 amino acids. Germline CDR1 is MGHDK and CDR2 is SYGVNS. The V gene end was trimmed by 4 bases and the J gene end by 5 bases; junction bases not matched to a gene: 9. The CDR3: CASSAPGTGRTEAFF. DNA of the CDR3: TGTGCCAGCAGTGCGCCCGGGACAGGACGGACTGAAGCTTTCTTT.

The CDR3 protein is CASSQGYTEAFF. CDR3 DNA: TGTGCCAGCAGTCAAGGATACACTGAAGCTTTCTTT. V gene TRBV6-6 combines with J gene TRBJ1-1; D is undetermined. Per the germline V gene, CDR1 is MNHNY and CDR2 is SVGAGI (reference sequence). The CDR3 runs to 12 residues. Trimming pared 5 bases from V and 3 bases from J, leaving 7 bases between.

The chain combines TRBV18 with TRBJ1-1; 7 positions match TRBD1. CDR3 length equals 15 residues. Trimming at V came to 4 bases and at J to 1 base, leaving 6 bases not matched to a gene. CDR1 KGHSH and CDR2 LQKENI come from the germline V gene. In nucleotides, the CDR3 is TGTGCCAGCTCACTCTGGGACAGACAGAACACTGAAGCTTTCTTT. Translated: CASSLWDRQNTEAFF. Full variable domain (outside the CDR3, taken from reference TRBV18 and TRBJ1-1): NAGVMQNPRHLVRRRGQEARLRCSPMKGHSHVYWYRQLPEEGLKFMVYLQKENIIDESGMPKERFSAEFPKEGPSILRIQQVVRGDSAAYFCASSLWDRQNTEAFFGQGTRLTVV.

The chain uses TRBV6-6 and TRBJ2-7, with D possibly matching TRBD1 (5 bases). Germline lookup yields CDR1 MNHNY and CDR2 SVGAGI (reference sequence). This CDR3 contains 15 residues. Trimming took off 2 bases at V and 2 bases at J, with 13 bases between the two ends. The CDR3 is CASSYGPLGAYEQYF. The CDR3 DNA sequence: TGTGCCAGCAGTTACGGCCCCCTAGGGGCCTACGAGCAGTACTTC.

The CDR3 nucleotides read TGTGCCAGCTCGCTTCGGACTAGCGGTTTCTACGAGCAGTACTTC. This gives the protein CASSLRTSGFYEQYF. V is TRBV18 and J is TRBJ2-7, with 10 bases identical to TRBD2. V shed 6 bases, J shed 3 bases, and the junction held 8 bases outside the gene matches. CDR3 length equals 15 residues. CDR1 and CDR2 from the germline V gene are KGHSH and LQKENI.

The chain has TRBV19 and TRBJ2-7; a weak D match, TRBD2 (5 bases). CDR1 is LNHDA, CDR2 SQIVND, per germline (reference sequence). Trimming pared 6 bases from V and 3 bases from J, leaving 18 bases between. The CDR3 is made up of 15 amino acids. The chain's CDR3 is CASSMPATGNYEQYF. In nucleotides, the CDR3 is TGTGCCAGTAGCATGCCAGCAACCGGGAACTACGAGCAGTACTTC.

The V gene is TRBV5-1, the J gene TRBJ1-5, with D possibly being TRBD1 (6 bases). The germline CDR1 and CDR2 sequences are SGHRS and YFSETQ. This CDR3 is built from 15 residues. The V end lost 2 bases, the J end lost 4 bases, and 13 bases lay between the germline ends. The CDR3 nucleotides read TGCGCCAGCAGCTTAGAGGGGGGACCAAATCAGCCCCAGCATTTT. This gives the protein CASSLEGGPNQPQHF.